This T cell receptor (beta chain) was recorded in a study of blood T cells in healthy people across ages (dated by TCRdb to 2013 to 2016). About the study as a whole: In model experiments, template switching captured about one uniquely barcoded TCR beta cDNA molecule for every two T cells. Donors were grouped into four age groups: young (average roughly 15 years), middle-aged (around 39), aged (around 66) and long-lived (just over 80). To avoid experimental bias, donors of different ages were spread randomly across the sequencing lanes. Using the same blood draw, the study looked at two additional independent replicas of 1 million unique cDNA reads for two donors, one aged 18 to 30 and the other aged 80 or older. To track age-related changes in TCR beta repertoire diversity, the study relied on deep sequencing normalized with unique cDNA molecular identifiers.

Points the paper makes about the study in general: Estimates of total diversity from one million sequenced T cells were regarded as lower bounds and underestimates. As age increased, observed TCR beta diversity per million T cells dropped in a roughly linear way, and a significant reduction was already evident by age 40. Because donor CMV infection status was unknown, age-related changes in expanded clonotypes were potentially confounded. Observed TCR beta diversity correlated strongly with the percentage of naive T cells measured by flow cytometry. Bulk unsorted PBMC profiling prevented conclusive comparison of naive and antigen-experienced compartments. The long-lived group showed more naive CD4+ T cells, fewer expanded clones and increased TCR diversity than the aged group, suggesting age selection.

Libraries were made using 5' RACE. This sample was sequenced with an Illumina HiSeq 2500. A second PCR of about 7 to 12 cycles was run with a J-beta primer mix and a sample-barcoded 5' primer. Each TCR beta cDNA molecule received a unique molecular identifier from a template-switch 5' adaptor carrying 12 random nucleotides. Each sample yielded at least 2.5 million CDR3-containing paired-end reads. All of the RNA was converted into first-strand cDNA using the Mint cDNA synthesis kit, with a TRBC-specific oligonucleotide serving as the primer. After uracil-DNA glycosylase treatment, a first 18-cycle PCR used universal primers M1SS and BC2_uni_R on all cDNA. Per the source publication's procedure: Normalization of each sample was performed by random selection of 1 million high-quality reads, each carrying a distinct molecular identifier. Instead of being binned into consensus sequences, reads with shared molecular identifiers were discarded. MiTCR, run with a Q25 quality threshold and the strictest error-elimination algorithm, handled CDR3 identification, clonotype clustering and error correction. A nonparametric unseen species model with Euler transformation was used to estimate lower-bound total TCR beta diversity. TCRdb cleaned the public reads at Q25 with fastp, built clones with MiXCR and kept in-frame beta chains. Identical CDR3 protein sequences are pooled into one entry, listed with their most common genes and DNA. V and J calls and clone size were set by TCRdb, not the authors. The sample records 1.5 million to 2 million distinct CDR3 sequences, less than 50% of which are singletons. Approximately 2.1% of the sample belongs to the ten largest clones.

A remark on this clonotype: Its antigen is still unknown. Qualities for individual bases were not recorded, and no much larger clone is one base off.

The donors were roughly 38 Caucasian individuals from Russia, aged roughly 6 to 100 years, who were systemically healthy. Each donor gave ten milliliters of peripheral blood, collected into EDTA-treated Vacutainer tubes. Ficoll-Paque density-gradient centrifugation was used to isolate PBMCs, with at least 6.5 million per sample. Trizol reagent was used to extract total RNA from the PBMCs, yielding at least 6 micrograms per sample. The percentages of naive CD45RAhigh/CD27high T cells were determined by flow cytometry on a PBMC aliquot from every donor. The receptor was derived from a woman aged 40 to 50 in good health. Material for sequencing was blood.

CDR3 loop: CASSSLERGGPTYEQYF. The nucleotide sequence reads as follows: TGTGCCAGCAGTTCCCTCGAGCGTGGGGGTCCGACCTACGAGCAGTACTTC. The sequence links TRBV28 to TRBJ2-7; the D element might be TRBD1 or TRBD2, as each aligns at 5 bases. CDR1 and CDR2 are drawn from the germline V gene: MDHEN, SYDVKM. The CDR3 numbers 17 residues from cysteine through phenylalanine. The CDR3 DNA has 51 bases and is translated from base 1. The V and J ends are trimmed by 4 bases and 2 bases, leaving 21 bases between them.